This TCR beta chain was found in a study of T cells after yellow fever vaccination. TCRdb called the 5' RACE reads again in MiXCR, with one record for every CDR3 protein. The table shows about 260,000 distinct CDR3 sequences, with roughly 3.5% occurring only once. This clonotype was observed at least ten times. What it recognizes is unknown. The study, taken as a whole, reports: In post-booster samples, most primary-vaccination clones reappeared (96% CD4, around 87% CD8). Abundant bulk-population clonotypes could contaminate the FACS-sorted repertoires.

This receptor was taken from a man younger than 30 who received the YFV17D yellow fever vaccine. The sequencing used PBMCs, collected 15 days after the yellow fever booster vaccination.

The CDR3 loop reads CASRPPSAGTGELFF. The CDR3, as DNA: TGCGCCAGCAGACCTCCTTCAGCCGGGACCGGGGAGCTGTTTTTT. The chain has TRBV5-1 and TRBJ2-2, with no clear D. Germline values: CDR1 SGHRS, CDR2 YFSETQ. This CDR3 is 15 amino acids long. With 5 bases removed from V and 5 bases from J, the gap between germline ends came to 16 bases.